Listed here are 8 T cell receptor beta chains from one sample, sequenced in a study of radiotherapy plus CTLA-4 blockade in lung cancer. Assay used: immunoSEQ multiplex PCR; TCRdb lists only in-frame clones, some missing. The table has more than 75,000 clones, about four fifths seen once. Sequenced material: peripheral blood, taken from a patient treated with radiotherapy plus ipilimumab. The receptors here all came from a human donor with non-small cell lung cancer who had a partial response to radiotherapy plus ipilimumab. Some clones in this sample may be carry-over from other donors' samples.

The chain links TRBV13 to TRBJ1-1; the D gene is possibly TRBD1 (5 bases). V was clipped by 5 bases and J by 3 bases, with 13 bases between them. Germline V gene data show CDR1 as PRHDT and CDR2 as FYEKMQ (reference sequence). The CDR3 totals 14 residues. CDR3: CASSVRGWYTEAFF. DNA for the CDR3: TGTGCCAGCAGCGTAAGGGGCTGGTACACTGAAGCTTTCTTT.

The table lists this clone with a few counts. The chain recombines TRBV10-3 with TRBJ2-1, with D tentatively TRBD2 (5 bases). From germline, CDR1 is ENHRY and CDR2 SYGVKD. V was pared by 10 bases and J by 1 base, with 17 bases between. The CDR3 runs to 15 residues. The CDR3 spells CATVARSGSYNEQFF. The CDR3 DNA reads as TGTGCCACCGTTGCTCGGTCGGGGTCCTACAATGAGCAGTTCTTC.

V usage is TRBV9 and J usage is TRBJ2-1; D may be TRBD2 (7 bases). CDR1 is SGDLS and CDR2 is YYNGEE in the germline V gene. There are 14 residues in the CDR3. V was cut by 4 bases and J by 0 bases, with 8 bases left in between. This CDR3 reads CASSRGGSYNEQFF. The CDR3 DNA follows: TGTGCCAGCAGCAGGGGGGGCTCCTACAATGAGCAGTTCTTC.

This clone was recorded a few times. V and J are TRBV28 and TRBJ1-5; D uncertain. The ends were cut back, 2 bases at V and 6 bases at J, with 5 bases in the middle. The CDR3 loop spans 12 amino acids. Germline V gene lookup returns CDR1 MDHEN and CDR2 SYDVKM. The CDR3 region is CASSLRVQPQHF. The DNA for the CDR3 is TGTGCCAGCAGTTTACGGGTTCAGCCCCAGCATTTT.

The rearrangement uses TRBV2 and TRBJ1-4; D unresolved. V was pared by 10 bases and J by 4 bases, with 13 bases between. Germline CDR1 SNHLY, CDR2 FYNNEI. This CDR3 has 13 residues. CDR3 nucleotides: TGTGCCAACAGACGGGAAAGTAATGAAAAACTGTTTTTT. It specifies CANRRESNEKLFF.

CDR3 sequence reads: CASRPGLAGGGETQYF. DNA for the CDR3: TGTGCCAGTAGGCCGGGACTAGCGGGAGGCGGTGAGACCCAGTACTTC. V usage is TRBV19 and J usage is TRBJ2-5, with TRBD2 matching over 15 bases. Per germline, CDR1 LNHDA and CDR2 SQIVND (reference sequence). The CDR3 is 16 residues long. V lost 6 bases, J lost 5 bases, and 7 bases stayed unmatched. Looking up the rest from reference TRBV19 and TRBJ2-5 gives the full variable domain: DGGITQSPKYLFRKEGQNVTLSCEQNLNHDAMYWYRQDPGQGLRLIYYSQIVNDFQKGDIAEGYSVSREKKESFPLTVTSAQKNPTAFYLCASRPGLAGGGETQYFGPGTRLLVL.

The chain employs TRBV20-1 and TRBJ1-1; a weak D match, TRBD1 (5 bases). The germline V gene has CDR1 DFQATT and CDR2 SNEGSKA (reference sequence). Deletions cut 6 bases from V and 5 bases from J, with 10 bases between. The CDR3 length is 11 residues. The CDR3 sequence is CSAKRQTEAFF. The CDR3 nucleotides read TGCAGTGCAAAACGACAGACTGAAGCTTTCTTT.

This rearrangement joins TRBV7-2 to TRBJ2-2, with 12 bases lining up with TRBD2. V gave up 6 bases and J gave up 2 bases; unmatched junction bases: 1. Germline V gene data show CDR1 as SGHTA and CDR2 as FQGNSA. The CDR3 extends over 15 amino acids. CDR3 in amino acids: CASRLAGGNTGELFF. CDR3 in DNA: TGTGCCAGCAGACTAGCGGGGGGCAACACCGGGGAGCTGTTTTTT.